This record covers a single T cell receptor beta chain. With 0 bases clipped from V and 1 base from J, the junction kept 13 bases outside the gene matches. The CDR3 is 19 residues long. Germline V lookup: CDR1 MNHNS, CDR2 SASEGT. This specimen belongs to a study of blood T cell repertoires in COVID-19. Study-wide context: PBMCs, B-cell-depleted T cells, or T cells were the source of the cDNA or gDNA that made up the material.

In the original workflow: Amplification from reference gene primers served as the basis for estimated nucleated cell counts. Profiling relied on immunoSEQ multiplex PCR, and the TCRdb table lists in-frame clones only, not all of them. Clone size and V and J calls were adopted from that table, with D and trimming inferred from the DNA. The sample yields roughly 90,000 clones, around 80% seen once. The chain carries TRBV6-1 and TRBJ2-7; 9 positions match TRBD2. The clonotype originates from an elderly woman with active or convalescent COVID-19. The sequenced sample was peripheral blood. The CDR3 DNA sequence: TGTGCCAGCAGTGAAGCGGGGGGTGGTAGCGGGAGAGGGTCCTACGAGCAGTACTTC. Protein sequence: CASSEAGGGSGRGSYEQYF.